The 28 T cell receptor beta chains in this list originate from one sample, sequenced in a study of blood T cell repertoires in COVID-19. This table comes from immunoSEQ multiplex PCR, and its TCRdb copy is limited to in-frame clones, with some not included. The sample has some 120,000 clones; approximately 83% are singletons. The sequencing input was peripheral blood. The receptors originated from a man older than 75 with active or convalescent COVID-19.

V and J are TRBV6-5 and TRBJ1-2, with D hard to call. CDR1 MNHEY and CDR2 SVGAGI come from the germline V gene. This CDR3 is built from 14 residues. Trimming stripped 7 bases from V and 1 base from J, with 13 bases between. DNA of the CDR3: TGTGCCAGCACCCCCGGCGGCCTTAACTATGGCTACACCTTC. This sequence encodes CASTPGGLNYGYTF.

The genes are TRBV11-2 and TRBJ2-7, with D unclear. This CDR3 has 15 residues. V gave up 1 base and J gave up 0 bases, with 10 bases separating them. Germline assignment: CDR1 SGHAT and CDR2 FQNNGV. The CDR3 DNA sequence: TGTGCCAGCAGCTTAGGCTTTACAGACTCCTACGAGCAGTACTTC. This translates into CASSLGFTDSYEQYF.

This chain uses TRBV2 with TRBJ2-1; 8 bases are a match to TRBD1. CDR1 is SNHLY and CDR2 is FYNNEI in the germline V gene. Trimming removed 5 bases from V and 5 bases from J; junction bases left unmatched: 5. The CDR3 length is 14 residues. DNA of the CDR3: TGTGCCAGCAGTAATCCGGGACAGGACAATGAGCAGTTCTTC. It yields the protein CASSNPGQDNEQFF.

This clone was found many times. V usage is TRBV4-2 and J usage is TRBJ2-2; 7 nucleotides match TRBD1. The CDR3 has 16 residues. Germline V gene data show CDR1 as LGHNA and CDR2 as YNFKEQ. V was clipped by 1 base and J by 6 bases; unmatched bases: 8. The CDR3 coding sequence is TGTGCCAGCAGCCAAGGCCAGGGGGTGGGTTCCGGGGAGCTGTTTTTT. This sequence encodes CASSQGQGVGSGELFF.

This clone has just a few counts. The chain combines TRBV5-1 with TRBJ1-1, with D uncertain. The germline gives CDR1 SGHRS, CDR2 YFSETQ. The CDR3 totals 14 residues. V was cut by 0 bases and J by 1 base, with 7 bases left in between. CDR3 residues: CASSLGSGNTEAFF. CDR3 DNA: TGCGCCAGCAGCTTGGGGTCCGGGAACACTGAAGCTTTCTTT.

The CDR3 here is CASSQQQELNEKLFF. CDR3 DNA: TGTGCCAGCAGCCAGCAACAGGAGCTTAATGAAAAACTGTTTTTT. The rearrangement joins TRBV4-2 to TRBJ1-4; the D gene is possibly TRBD1 (5 bases). Trimming shortened V by 3 bases and J by 4 bases, and 12 bases separated the two germline ends. Germline CDR1 LGHNA, CDR2 YNFKEQ. This CDR3 has 15 amino acids.

The CDR3 region has the DNA TGTGCCAGCAGCCCGATGGGACTAGCGGGAGTCGAGCAGTTCTTC. Translation gives CASSPMGLAGVEQFF. This chain joins TRBV5-6 and TRBJ2-1; 14 bases map to TRBD2. The V gene's germline CDR1 is SGHDT and CDR2 YYEEEE. V was clipped by 4 bases and J by 10 bases; unmatched bases: 7. The CDR3 loop spans 15 amino acids. Full variable domain (rest looked up from reference TRBV5-6 and TRBJ2-1): DAGVTQSPTHLIKTRGQQVTLRCSPKSGHDTVSWYQQALGQGPQFIFQYYEEEERQRGNFPDRFSGHQFPNYSSELNVNALLLGDSALYLCASSPMGLAGVEQFFGPGTRLTVL.

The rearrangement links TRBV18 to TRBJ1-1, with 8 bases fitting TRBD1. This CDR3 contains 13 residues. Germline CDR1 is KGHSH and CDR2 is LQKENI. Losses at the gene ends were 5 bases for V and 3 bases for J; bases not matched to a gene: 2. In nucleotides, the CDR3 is TGTGCCAGCTCAGGACAGGGCCACACTGAAGCTTTCTTT. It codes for CASSGQGHTEAFF.

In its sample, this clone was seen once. The CDR3 here is CASSAHREQYF. In DNA, the CDR3 is TGTGCCAGCAGTGCACACAGGGAACAGTACTTC. The rearrangement uses TRBV12-3 or TRBV12-4 and TRBJ2-7; weak D call: TRBD1 (6 bases). Trimming removed 5 bases from V and 10 bases from J, with 12 bases in between. This CDR3 comprises 11 residues.

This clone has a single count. The CDR3 DNA reads TGTGCCAGCAGCCAACAAGGGGATCAGCCCCAGCATTTT. It encodes CASSQQGDQPQHF. J is TRBJ1-5 and V is TRBV4-2; a weak D match, TRBD1 (5 bases). This CDR3 is built from 13 residues. V lost 2 bases to trimming and J lost 5 bases, with 7 bases between them. Germline V gene data show CDR1 as LGHNA and CDR2 as YNFKEQ.

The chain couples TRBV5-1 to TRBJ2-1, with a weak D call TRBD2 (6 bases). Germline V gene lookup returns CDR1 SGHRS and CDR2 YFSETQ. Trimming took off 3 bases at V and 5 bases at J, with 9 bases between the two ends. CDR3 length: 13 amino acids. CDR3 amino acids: CASSSGLNNEQFF. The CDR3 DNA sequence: TGCGCCAGCAGCTCCGGACTAAACAATGAGCAGTTCTTC.

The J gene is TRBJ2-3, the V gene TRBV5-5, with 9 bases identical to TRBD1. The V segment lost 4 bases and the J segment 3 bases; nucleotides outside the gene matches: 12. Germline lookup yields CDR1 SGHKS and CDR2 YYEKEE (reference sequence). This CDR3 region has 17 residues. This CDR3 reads CASSLWRGQGGTDTQYF. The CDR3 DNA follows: TGTGCCAGCAGCCTGTGGCGGGGACAGGGTGGAACAGATACGCAGTATTTT.

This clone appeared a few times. CDR3 sequence: CASSEGTGNQPQHF. The CDR3 bases are TGTGCCAGCAGCGAGGGGACAGGTAATCAGCCCCAGCATTTT. V gene TRBV7-2 combines with J gene TRBJ1-5; 8 bases agree with TRBD1. CDR3 length: 14 amino acids. Germline loops: CDR1 SGHTA, CDR2 FQGNSA. V was clipped by 5 bases and J by 4 bases; unmatched bases: 4. Looking up the rest from reference TRBV7-2 and TRBJ1-5 gives the full variable domain: GAGVSQSPSNKVTEKGKDVELRCDPISGHTALYWYRQSLGQGLEFLIYFQGNSAPDKSGLPSDRFSAERTGGSVSTLTIQRTQQEDSAVYLCASSEGTGNQPQHFGDGTRLSIL.

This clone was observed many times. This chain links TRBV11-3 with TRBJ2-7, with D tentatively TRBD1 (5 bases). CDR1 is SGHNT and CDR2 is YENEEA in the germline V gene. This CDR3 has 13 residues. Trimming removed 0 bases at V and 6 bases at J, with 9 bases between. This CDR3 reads CASSLDRVGEQYF. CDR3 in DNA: TGTGCCAGCAGCTTAGACAGGGTCGGCGAGCAGTACTTC. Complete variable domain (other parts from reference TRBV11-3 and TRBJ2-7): EAGVVQSPRYKIIEKKQPVAFWCNPISGHNTLYWYLQNLGQGPELLIRYENEEAVDDSQLPKDRFSAERLKGVDSTLKIQPAELGDSAVYLCASSLDRVGEQYFGPGTRLTVT.

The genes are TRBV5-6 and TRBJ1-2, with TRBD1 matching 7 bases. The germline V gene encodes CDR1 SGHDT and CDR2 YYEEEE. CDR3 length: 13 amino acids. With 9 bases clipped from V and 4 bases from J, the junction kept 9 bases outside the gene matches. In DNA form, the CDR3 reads TGTGCCACCGGGGACAGCCTGGCCTATGGCTACACCTTC. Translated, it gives CATGDSLAYGYTF.

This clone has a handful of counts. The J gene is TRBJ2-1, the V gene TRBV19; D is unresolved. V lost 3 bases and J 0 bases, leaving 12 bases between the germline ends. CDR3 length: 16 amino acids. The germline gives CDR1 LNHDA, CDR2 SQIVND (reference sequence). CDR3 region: CASSMAIRSSYNEQFF. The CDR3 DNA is TGTGCCAGTAGTATGGCCATTAGGAGCTCCTACAATGAGCAGTTCTTC.

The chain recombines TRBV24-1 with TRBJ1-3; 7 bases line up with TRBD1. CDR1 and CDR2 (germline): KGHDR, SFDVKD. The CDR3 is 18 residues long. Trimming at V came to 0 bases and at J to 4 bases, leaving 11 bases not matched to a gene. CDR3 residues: CATSDLRASGGQGNTIYF. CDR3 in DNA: TGTGCCACCAGTGATTTGCGGGCTTCAGGGGGGCAAGGAAACACCATATATTTT.

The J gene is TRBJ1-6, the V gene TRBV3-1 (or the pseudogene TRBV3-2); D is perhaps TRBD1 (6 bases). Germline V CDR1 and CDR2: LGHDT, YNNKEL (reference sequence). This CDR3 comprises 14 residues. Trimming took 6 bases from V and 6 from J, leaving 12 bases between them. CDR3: CASRQGWRNSPLHF. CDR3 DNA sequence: TGTGCCAGCAGACAGGGTTGGCGTAATTCACCCCTCCACTTT.

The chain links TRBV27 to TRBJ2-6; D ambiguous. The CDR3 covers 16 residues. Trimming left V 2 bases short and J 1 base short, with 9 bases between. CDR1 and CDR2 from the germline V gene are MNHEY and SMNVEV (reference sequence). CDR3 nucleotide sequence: TGTGCCAGCAGTTTAGAGGCGAGGTCTGGGGCCAACGTCCTGACTTTC. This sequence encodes CASSLEARSGANVLTF.

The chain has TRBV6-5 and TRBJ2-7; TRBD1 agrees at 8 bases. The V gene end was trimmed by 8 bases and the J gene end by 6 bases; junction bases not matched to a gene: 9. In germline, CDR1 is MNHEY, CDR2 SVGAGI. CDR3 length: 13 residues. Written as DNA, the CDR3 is TGTGCCAGCGGGCGTGTCAGGGGGCGCGAGCAGTACTTC. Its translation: CASGRVRGREQYF.

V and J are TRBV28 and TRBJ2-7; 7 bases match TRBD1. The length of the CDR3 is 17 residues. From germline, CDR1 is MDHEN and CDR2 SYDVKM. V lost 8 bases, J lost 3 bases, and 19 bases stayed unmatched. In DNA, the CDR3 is TGTGCCAGCCCCCCCACAGGGGCCGTTACAAACCGCTACGAGCAGTACTTC. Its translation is CASPPTGAVTNRYEQYF.

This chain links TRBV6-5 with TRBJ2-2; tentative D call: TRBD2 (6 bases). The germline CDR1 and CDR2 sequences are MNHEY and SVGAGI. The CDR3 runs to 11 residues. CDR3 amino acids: CAGGYPGELFF. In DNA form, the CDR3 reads TGTGCGGGGGGTTATCCCGGGGAGCTGTTTTTT.

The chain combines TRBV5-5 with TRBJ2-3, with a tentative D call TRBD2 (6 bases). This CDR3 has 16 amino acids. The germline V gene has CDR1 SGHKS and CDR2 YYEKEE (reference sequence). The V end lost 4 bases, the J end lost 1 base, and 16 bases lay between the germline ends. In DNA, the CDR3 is TGTGCCAGCAGCAGCAAACTAGCTTCGGGCACAGATACGCAGTATTTT. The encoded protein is CASSSKLASGTDTQYF.

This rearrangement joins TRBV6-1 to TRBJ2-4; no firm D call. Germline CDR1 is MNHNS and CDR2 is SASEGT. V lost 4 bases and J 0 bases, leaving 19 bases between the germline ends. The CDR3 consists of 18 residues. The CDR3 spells CASSVIHSIRLAKNIQYF. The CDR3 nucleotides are TGTGCCAGCAGTGTTATCCATTCGATCAGGCTAGCCAAAAACATTCAGTACTTC.

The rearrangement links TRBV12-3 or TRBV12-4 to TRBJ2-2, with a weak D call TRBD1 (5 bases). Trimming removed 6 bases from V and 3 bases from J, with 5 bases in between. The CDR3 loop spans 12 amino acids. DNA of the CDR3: TGTGCCAGCAGCAGGGACACCGGGGAGCTGTTTTTT. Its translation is CASSRDTGELFF.

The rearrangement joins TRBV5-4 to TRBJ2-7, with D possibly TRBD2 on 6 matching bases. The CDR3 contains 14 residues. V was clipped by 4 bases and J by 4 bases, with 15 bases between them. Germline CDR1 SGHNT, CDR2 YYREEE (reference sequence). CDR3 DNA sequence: TGTGCCAGCAGCCCCCGGGACTCAAAATACGAGCAGTACTTC. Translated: CASSPRDSKYEQYF. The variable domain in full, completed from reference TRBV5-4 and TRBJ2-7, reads ETGVTQSPTHLIKTRGQQVTLRCSSQSGHNTVSWYQQALGQGPQFIFQYYREEENGRGNFPPRFSGLQFPNYSSELNVNALELDDSALYLCASSPRDSKYEQYFGPGTRLTVT.

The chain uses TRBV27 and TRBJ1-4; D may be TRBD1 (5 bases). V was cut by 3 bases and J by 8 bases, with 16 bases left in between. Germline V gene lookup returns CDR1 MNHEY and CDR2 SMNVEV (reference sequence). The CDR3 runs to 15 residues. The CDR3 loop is CASSFRRVIGEKLFF. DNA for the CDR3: TGTGCCAGCAGTTTTCGCAGGGTCATAGGGGAAAAACTGTTTTTT.

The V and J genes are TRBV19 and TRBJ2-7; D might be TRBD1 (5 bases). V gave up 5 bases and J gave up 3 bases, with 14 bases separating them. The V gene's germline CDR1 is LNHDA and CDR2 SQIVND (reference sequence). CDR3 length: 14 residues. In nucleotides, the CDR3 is TGTGCCAGTAGTGCCGAGCTTAGGGGCTACGAGCAGTACTTC. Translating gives CASSAELRGYEQYF.